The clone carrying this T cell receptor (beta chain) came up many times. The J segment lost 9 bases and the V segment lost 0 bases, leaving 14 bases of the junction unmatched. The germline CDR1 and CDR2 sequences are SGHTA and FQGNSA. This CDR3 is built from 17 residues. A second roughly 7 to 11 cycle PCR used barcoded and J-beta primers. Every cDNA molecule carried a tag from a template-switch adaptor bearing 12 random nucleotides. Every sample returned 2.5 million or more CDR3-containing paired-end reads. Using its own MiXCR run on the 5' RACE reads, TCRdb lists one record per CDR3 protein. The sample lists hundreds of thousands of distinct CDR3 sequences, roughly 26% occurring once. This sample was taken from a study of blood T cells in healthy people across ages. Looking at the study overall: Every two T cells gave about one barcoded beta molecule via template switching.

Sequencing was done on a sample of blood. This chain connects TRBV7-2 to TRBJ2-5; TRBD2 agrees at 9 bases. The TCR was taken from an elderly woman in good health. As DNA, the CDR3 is TGTGCCAGCAGCTTAGCGAGGGGTAGCGGGGGAAGTAAGTCCCAGTACTTC. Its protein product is CASSLARGSGGSKSQYF.